The clone carrying this TCR beta chain was seen a handful of times. Its antigen is undetermined. The sample comes from a study of identical twins. TCRdb re-analysed the 5' RACE reads in MiXCR, keeping a single row per CDR3 protein. The sample holds some 600,000 distinct CDR3 sequences, roughly 7.2% seen once. General study points: The abundant beta clonotypes from cord blood had fewer insertions, and memory repertoires had none of this.

V was pared by 0 bases and J by 4 bases, with 12 bases between. The germline V gene has CDR1 DFQATT and CDR2 SNEGSKA (reference sequence). The CDR3 is made up of 14 amino acids. The sample was also linked to a second study, of yellow fever vaccine responses in identical twins.

The sequence derives from a woman aged 18-29 years in good health. J is TRBJ2-5 and V is TRBV20-1; D is possibly TRBD2 (5 bases). The sequenced sample consisted of PBMCs. The CDR3 is CSARDRVRGETQYF. The DNA for the CDR3 is TGCAGTGCTAGAGATAGGGTCCGGGGAGAGACCCAGTACTTC.